A single sample gave rise to the 7 T cell receptor beta chains below, sequenced in a study of early T cells in non-severe SARS-CoV-2 infection. TCRdb used MiXCR to reprocess the 5' RACE reads, holding one entry per CDR3 protein. The sample lists about 68,000 distinct CDR3 sequences, 12% occurring once. Sequencing used whole blood. The receptors come from an adult who was a healthcare worker with PCR-confirmed SARS-CoV-2 infection or an uninfected control (not recorded which).

V usage is TRBV7-2 and J usage is TRBJ1-1; no reliable D call. The germline gives CDR1 SGHTA, CDR2 FQGNSA. CDR3 length: 14 residues. Between the trimmed V and J ends, which lost 4 bases and 7 bases, there was a span of 16 bases. CDR3 in amino acids: CASSSRGRWNEAFF. In DNA form, the CDR3 reads TGTGCCAGCAGCTCCAGAGGGAGGTGGAATGAAGCTTTCTTT.

This clonotype was detected a few times. This chain joins TRBV5-1 and TRBJ2-3; TRBD2 might be the D (6 bases). The CDR3 spans 16 residues. The V end was cut by 3 bases, the J end by 0 bases, with 14 bases between. Germline lookup yields CDR1 SGHRS and CDR2 YFSETQ. The CDR3 loop reads CASSSISGISTDTQYF. The CDR3 DNA follows: TGCGCCAGCAGCTCAATTAGCGGAATCAGCACAGATACGCAGTATTTT.

This clonotype was detected a few times. The chain recombines TRBV29-1 with TRBJ2-2; no definite D call. V was trimmed by 7 bases and J by 5 bases, leaving 14 bases between them. Germline assignment: CDR1 SQVTM and CDR2 ANQGSEA. CDR3 length: 13 amino acids. The CDR3 DNA reads TGCAGCGGAAGTGCCGGGCGAACCGGGGAGCTGTTTTTT. It specifies CSGSAGRTGELFF.

In its sample, this clonotype was seen a few times. The junction differs from germline at one of its ends, possibly a read error. This rearrangement joins TRBV7-7 to TRBJ2-1; tentatively, D is TRBD1 or TRBD2 (6 bases each). Looked up from germline, CDR1 is SSHAT and CDR2 is FNYEAQ (reference sequence). The CDR3 loop spans 16 amino acids. The CDR3 here is CASSLSGGRGGNEQFF. DNA of the CDR3: TGTGCTAGCAGCCTCTCCGGAGGCAGGGGAGGAAATGAGCAGTTCTTC.

This clonotype was detected a few times. The chain uses TRBV28 and TRBJ1-2, with D unresolved. Trimming left V 1 base short and J 8 bases short, with 14 bases between. This CDR3 comprises 14 residues. Germline lookup yields CDR1 MDHEN and CDR2 SYDVKM. The CDR3 DNA sequence: TGTGCCAGCAGTTTATACCCCGGCTTCGGGGGCTACACCTTC. It specifies CASSLYPGFGGYTF.

This clonotype showed up many times. The rearrangement uses TRBV7-3 and TRBJ2-1; TRBD1 agrees at 8 bases. V shed 3 bases and J 8 bases; nucleotides not matched to a gene: 12. The germline V gene encodes CDR1 SGHTA and CDR2 FQGTGA. The CDR3 is 16 residues long. CDR3 amino acids: CASSFGTGQAEDEQFF. In DNA, the CDR3 is TGTGCCAGCAGCTTCGGGACGGGACAGGCCGAGGATGAGCAGTTCTTC.

This clonotype was picked up many times. The chain couples TRBV5-1 to TRBJ2-7; D unclear. V was cut by 2 bases and J by 1 base, with 7 bases left in between. Germline CDR1 reads SGHRS; CDR2 reads YFSETQ. The CDR3 spans 13 residues. Here the CDR3 reads CASSFTPSYEQYF. In DNA form, the CDR3 reads TGCGCCAGCAGCTTTACCCCTTCCTACGAGCAGTACTTC.